This T cell receptor (beta chain) was sequenced in a study of Tregs in tolerant kidney transplant recipients. Findings and caveats of the study: Findings come from small patient numbers and require larger validation. The most relevant donor-specific Treg TCRbeta repertoire apparently came from expansion with activated donor B cells.

As for this clone: Its antigen is currently unknown.

V shed 4 bases and J shed 3 bases, with 10 bases lying between them. CDR1 is SGHTA, CDR2 FQGNSA, per germline. The CDR3 has 14 amino acids. Assay: immunoSEQ multiplex PCR; the TCRdb copy retains only in-frame clones and omits some. Here the sample spans 60,000 or so clones, around 88% being singletons. The V call is TRBV7-2, the J call TRBJ1-5; D may be TRBD1 (5 bases). Material for sequencing was CD4+ T cells from blood. This TCR came from a human donor in good health. CDR3 sequence reads: CASSSGLDNQPQHF. CDR3 bases: TGTGCCAGCAGCTCAGGGTTGGACAATCAGCCCCAGCATTTT.